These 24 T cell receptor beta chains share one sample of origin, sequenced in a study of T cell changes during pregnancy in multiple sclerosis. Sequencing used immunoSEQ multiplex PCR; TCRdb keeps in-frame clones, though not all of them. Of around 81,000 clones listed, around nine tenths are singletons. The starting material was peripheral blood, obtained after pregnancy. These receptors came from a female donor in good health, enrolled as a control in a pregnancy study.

CDR3 DNA sequence: TGTGCCAGCACCATCACCGGGACACCTTCCTACGAGCAGTACTTC. The encoded protein is CASTITGTPSYEQYF. The V and J genes are TRBV28 and TRBJ2-7; tentative D call: TRBD1 (6 bases). Trimming shortened V by 7 bases and J by 1 base, and 17 bases separated the two germline ends. Germline-derived CDR1 and CDR2 are MDHEN and SYDVKM. CDR3 length: 15 amino acids.

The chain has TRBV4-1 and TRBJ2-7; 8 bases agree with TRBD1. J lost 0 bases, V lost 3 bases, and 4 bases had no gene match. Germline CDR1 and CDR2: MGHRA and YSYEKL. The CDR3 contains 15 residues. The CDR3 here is CASSQTGQASYEQYF. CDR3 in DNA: TGCGCCAGCAGCCAGACGGGACAGGCCTCCTACGAGCAGTACTTC.

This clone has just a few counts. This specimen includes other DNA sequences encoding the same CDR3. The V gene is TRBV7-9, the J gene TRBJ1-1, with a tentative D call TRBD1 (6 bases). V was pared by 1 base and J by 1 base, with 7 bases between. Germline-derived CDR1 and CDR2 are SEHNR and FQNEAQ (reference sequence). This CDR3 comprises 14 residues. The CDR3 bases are TGTGCCAGCAGCTTAGGAGGGGGGAACACTGAAGCTTTCTTT. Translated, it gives CASSLGGGNTEAFF.

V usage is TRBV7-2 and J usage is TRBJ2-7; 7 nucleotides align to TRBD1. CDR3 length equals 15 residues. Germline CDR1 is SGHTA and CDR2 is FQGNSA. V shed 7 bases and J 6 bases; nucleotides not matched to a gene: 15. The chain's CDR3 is CASTGGSSFASEQYF. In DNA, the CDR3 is TGTGCCAGCACAGGGGGTAGCTCCTTCGCTAGCGAGCAGTACTTC.

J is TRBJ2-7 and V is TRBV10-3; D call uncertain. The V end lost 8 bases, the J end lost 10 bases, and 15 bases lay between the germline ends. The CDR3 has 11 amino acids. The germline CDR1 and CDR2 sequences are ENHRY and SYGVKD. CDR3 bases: TGTGCCATCGGGCCCGATAGAACACAGTACTTC. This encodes CAIGPDRTQYF.

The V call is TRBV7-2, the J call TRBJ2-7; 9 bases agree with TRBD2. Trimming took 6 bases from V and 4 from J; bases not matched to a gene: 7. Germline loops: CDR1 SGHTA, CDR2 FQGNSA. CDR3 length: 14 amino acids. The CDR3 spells CASSSLAGEYEQYF. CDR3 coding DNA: TGTGCCAGCAGTTCCTTAGCGGGAGAGTACGAGCAGTACTTC.

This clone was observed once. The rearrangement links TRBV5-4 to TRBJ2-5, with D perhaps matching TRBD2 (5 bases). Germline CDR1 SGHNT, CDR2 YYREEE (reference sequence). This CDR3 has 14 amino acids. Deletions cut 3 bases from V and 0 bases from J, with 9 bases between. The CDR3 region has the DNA TGTGCCAGCAGCTCCGGACTCGACCAAGAGACCCAGTACTTC. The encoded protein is CASSSGLDQETQYF.

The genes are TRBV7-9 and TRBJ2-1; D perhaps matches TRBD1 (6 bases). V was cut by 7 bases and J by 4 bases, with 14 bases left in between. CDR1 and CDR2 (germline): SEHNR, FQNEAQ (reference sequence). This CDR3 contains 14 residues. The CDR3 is CASIRDTDYNEQFF. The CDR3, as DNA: TGTGCCAGCATCCGGGACACGGATTACAATGAGCAGTTCTTC.

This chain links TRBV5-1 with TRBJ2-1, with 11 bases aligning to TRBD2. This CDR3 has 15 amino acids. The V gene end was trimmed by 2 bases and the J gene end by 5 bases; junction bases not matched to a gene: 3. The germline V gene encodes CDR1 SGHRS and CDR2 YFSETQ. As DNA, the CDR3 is TGCGCCAGCAGCTTTCAGACTAGCGGGAACAATGAGCAGTTCTTC. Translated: CASSFQTSGNNEQFF. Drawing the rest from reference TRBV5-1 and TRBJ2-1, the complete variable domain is KAGVTQTPRYLIKTRGQQVTLSCSPISGHRSVSWYQQTPGQGLQFLFEYFSETQRNKGNFPGRFSGRQFSNSRSEMNVSTLELGDSALYLCASSFQTSGNNEQFFGPGTRLTVL.

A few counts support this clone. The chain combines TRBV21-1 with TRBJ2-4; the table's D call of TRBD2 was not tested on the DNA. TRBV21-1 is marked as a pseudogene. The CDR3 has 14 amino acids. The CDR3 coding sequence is TGTGCCAGCAGCAAGAGACTAGCCAAAAACATTCAGTACTTC. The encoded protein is CASSKRLAKNIQYF.

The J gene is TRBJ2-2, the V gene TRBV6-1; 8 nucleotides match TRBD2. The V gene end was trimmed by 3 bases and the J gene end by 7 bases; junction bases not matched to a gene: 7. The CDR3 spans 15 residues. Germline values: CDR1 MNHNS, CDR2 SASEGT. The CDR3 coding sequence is TGTGCCAGCAGTGAGTGGCGGGAGGTAGGCGGGGAGCTGTTTTTT. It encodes CASSEWREVGGELFF.

The CDR3 region has the DNA TGTGCCAGCAGCTTGTCTAGCGGGGCCACCTCCTACAATGAGCAGTTCTTC. The encoded protein is CASSLSSGATSYNEQFF. The rearrangement uses TRBV5-4 and TRBJ2-1, with 9 bases identical to TRBD2. V trimming: 1 base; J trimming: 0 bases; junction bases outside the gene matches: 5. Germline-derived CDR1 and CDR2 are SGHNT and YYREEE (reference sequence). The CDR3 extends over 17 amino acids.

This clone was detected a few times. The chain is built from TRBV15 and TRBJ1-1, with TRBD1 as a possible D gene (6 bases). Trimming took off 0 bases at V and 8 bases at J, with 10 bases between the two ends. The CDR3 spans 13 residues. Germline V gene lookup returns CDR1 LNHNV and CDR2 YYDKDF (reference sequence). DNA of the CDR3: TGTGCCACCAGCAGAGATCTAGGACAGGAAGCTTTCTTT. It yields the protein CATSRDLGQEAFF.

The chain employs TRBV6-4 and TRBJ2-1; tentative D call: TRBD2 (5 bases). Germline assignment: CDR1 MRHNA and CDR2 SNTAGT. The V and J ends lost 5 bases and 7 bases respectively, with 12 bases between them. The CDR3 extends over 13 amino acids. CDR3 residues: CASSTGVENEQFF. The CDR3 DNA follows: TGTGCCAGCAGTACCGGGGTTGAAAATGAGCAGTTCTTC.

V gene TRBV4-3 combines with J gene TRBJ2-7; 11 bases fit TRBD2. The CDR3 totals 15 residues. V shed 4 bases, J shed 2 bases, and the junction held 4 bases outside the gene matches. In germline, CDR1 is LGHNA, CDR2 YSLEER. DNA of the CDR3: TGCGCCAGCAGCCGAGGACTAGCGGGTACCTACGAGCAGTACTTC. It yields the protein CASSRGLAGTYEQYF.

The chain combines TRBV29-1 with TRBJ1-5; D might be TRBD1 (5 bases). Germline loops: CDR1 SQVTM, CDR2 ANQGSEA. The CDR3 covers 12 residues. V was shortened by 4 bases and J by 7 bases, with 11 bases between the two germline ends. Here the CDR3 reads CSVAQGDQPQHF. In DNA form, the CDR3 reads TGCAGCGTTGCCCAGGGCGACCAGCCCCAGCATTTT.

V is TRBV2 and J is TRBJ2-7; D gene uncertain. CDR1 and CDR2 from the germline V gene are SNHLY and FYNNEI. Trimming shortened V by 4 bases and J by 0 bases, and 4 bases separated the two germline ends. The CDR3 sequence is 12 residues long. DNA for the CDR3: TGTGCCAGCAGTGCGTTCTCCTACGAGCAGTACTTC. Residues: CASSAFSYEQYF.

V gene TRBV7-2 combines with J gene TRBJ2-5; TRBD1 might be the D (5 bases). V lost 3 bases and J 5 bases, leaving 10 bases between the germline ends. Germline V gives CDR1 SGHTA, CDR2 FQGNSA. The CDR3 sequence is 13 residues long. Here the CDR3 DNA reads TGTGCCAGCAGCTTTTGGGGCAAGGAGACCCAGTACTTC. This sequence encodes CASSFWGKETQYF.

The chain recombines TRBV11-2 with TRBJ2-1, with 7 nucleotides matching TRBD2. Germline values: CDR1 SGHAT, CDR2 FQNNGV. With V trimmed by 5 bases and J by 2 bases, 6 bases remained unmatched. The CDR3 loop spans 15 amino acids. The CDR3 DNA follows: TGTGCCAGCAGCCCAGGGACTACGGCCTACAATGAGCAGTTCTTC. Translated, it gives CASSPGTTAYNEQFF.

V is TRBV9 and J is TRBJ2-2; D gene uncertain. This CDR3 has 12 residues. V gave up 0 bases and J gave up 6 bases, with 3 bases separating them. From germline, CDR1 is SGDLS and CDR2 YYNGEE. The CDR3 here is CASSVASGELFF. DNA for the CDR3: TGTGCCAGCAGCGTAGCTTCCGGGGAGCTGTTTTTT.

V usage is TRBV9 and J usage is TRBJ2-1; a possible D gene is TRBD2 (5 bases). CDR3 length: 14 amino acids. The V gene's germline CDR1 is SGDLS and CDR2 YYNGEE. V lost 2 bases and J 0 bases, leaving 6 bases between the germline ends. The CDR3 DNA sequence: TGTGCCAGCAGCGTCAGCGGCTCCTACAATGAGCAGTTCTTC. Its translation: CASSVSGSYNEQFF.

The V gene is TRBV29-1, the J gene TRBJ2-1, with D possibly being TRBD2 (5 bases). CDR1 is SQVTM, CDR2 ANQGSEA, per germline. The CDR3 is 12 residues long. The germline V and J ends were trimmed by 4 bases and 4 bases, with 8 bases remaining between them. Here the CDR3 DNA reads TGCAGCGTTGGCCGGACTTACAATGAGCAGTTCTTC. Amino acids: CSVGRTYNEQFF.

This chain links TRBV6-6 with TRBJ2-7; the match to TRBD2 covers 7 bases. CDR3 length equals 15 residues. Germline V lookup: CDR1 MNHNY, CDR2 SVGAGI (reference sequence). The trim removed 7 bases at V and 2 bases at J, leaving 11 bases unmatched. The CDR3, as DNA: TGTGCCAGCAATGGCGGGGCTGCGGGGGCCTACGAGCAGTACTTC. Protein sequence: CASNGGAAGAYEQYF.

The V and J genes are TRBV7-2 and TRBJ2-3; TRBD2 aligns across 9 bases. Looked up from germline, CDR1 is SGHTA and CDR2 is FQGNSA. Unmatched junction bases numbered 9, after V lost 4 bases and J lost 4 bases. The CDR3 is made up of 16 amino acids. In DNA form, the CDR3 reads TGTGCCAGCAGCTGGGGGGGCGGGAGGGCCGCAGATACGCAGTATTTT. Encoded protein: CASSWGGGRAADTQYF.